The 2 T cell receptor beta chains listed next were all sequenced from one sample in a study of T cell responses to AZD1222 COVID-19 vaccine. Here immunoSEQ multiplex PCR was the method, and the copy in TCRdb shows in-frame clones only, minus some. The table includes some 98,000 clones, 70% to 90% detected once. This sample comprised peripheral blood, obtained on day 0 of AZD1222 vaccination. The receptors stem from an adult in good health.

This clone has just one count. This rearrangement joins TRBV27 to TRBJ2-7, with 9 positions matching TRBD2. The CDR3 is 13 amino acids. The V gene end was trimmed by 5 bases and the J gene end by 2 bases; junction bases not matched to a gene: 1. Germline values: CDR1 MNHEY, CDR2 SMNVEV (reference sequence). This CDR3 reads CASSGLAPYEQYF. CDR3 bases: TGTGCCAGCAGTGGACTAGCGCCCTACGAGCAGTACTTC.

The rearrangement joins TRBV30 to TRBJ1-6, with 9 bases matching TRBD1. Germline V gives CDR1 GTSNPN, CDR2 SVGIG (reference sequence). V gave up 4 bases and J gave up 10 bases; unmatched junction bases: 5. The CDR3 extends over 13 amino acids. Here the CDR3 DNA reads TGTGCCTGGAAAGGACAGGGGTTATCACCCCTCCACTTT. Amino acid sequence: CAWKGQGLSPLHF.